This paragraph reports one T cell receptor beta chain. Its target antigen remains unknown. It has no much larger one-base neighbor in the sample; base qualities were not kept. With a median age of about 51 years (range roughly 20-80) and approximately 53% female, the healthy controls consisted of under 25 blood donors whose buffy coats were used. On an AutoMACS, CD4+ and CD8+ cells were isolated via positive magnetic bead selection, and their purity was verified by flow cytometry. Peripheral blood mononuclear cells were obtained using density gradient separation with Ficoll-Paque PLUS. Using Nucleospin Tissue or Tissue XS kits, DNA was extracted from CD4-enriched, CD8-enriched or PBMC samples, with quantification by a Qubit 2.0 fluorometer. This sample is part of a study of somatic mutations in cytotoxic T cells in rheumatoid arthritis (dated by TCRdb to between 2016 and 2019). For the study in its entirety: Some T-cell populations stained with V beta antibodies were sorted by flow on a FACSAria II or Sony SH800 to nearly 100% purity, with sorted V beta1+ cells additionally subjected to TCRB sequencing. A total of roughly 60 rheumatoid arthritis patients and 20 or so healthy controls underwent TCRB deep sequencing. Whether expanded CD8+ T-cell clones in untreated, newly diagnosed rheumatoid arthritis carry somatic mutations was the study question, and clonality was characterized with TCRB deep sequencing. The median ages of the patient and control groups were essentially identical. Beyond this particular receptor, the publication reports: In patients, CD8+ clonality rose with age (Spearman r ~ 0.53), which was not the case in healthy controls. CD8+ T-cell clonality in rheumatoid arthritis patients was not significantly different from that in age-matched healthy controls. Viral specificity could not be ruled out by absence from virus-specific databases, and the antigen targets of the expanded CD8+ clones remained unknown. The slight TRBV07 underrepresentation in patients was not adjusted for multiple comparisons. Several identical CD8+ TCRB sequences were found in both blood and synovial fluid, and in about an eighth of the 65 patients the largest CD8+ clone exceeded 20% of CD8+ cells.

TCRB CDR3 sequencing used the immunoSEQ assay on genomic DNA. The paper's processing steps were these. Analyses were restricted to productive TCRB rearrangements. Defining a clone by its unique TCRB CDR3 sequence, the study calculated clonality as a productive clonality index derived from Shannon entropy. Repertoire overlap between two samples was calculated from the template counts of each clone relative to total templates per sample. V-gene usage from TCRB sequencing and V-gene usage measured by flow cytometry were correlated (Spearman r of 0.61). The table comes from immuneACCESS by way of TCRdb, which keeps in-frame sequences with V and J called. Part of the clones is missing from these tables; in studies checked, under half for an unresolved V gene and the rest for unknown reasons. Clonal size and the V and J genes are those of that table, whereas D and trimming came from the DNA. This sample comprises about 18,000 clones, more than 60% of them detected only once. The ten largest clones take up about a fifth of the sample.

The CDR3, cysteine through phenylalanine, is 14 amino acids long. Of all the DNA, just the CDR3 is kept, 42 bases in frame from base 1. V loses 4 bases of germline sequence and J loses 1 base, and the interval between the two ends is 8 bases. The germline V gene supplies CDR1 MNHNS and CDR2 SASEGT. The sequence was obtained from a woman aged 60 to 75 in good health. The chain was built from TRBV6-1 and TRBJ1-5; the D gene lacks a confident call. The sequenced material came from CD8+ T cells sorted from blood. The CDR3 sequence is CASSGRESNQPQHF. The DNA reads TGTGCCAGCAGTGGAAGGGAAAGCAATCAGCCCCAGCATTTT.